This T cell receptor beta chain was identified during a study of OX40 agonist ivuxolimab in advanced cancers. Study context: In this cohort, patients received ivuxolimab, an agonistic anti-OX40 (CD134) antibody.

Study findings and constraints: CD8+ T cells were the subset that, on average, had more expanded clones than CD4+.

Profiling relied on immunoSEQ multiplex PCR, and the TCRdb table lists in-frame clones only, not all of them. The table lists 70,000 to 95,000 clones, roughly 92% of them singletons. Any history of autoimmune disease or systemic immunosuppression disqualified patients. Researchers took blood at baseline, on cycle 4 day 1, and on cycle 7 day 1. As regards this clone: Its target is not known.

Germline V gene sequence: CDR1 LGHNA, CDR2 YNFKEQ. The CDR3 length is 15 residues. V shed 4 bases and J 0 bases; nucleotides not matched to a gene: 2. This TCR was sampled from an adult with an advanced solid tumor such as melanoma, head and neck, liver or kidney cancer. The genes are TRBV4-2 and TRBJ2-3, with TRBD1 matching over 9 bases. The sample in question was CD4+ or CD8+ T cells sorted from blood, obtained in a trial of the OX40 agonist ivuxolimab. The CDR3 nucleotides are TGTGCCAGCAGCCGGACAGGGGCCAGCACAGATACGCAGTATTTT. Translation gives CASSRTGASTDTQYF.